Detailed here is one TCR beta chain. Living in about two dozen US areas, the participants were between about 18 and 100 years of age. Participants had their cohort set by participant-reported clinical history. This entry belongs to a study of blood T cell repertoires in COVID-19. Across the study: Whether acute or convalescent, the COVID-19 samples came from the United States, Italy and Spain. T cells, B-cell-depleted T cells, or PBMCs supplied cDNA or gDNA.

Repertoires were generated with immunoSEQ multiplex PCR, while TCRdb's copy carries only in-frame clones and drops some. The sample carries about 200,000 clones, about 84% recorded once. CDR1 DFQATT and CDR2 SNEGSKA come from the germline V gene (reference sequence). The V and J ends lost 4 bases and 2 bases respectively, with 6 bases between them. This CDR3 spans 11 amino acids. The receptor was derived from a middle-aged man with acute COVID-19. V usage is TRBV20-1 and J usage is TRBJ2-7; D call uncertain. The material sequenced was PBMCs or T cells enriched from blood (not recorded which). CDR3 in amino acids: CSAMYTYEQYF. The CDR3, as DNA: TGCAGTGCTATGTATACCTACGAGCAGTACTTC.